This is a list of T cell receptor beta chains from one sample in a study of type 1 regulatory T cells. For these receptors, no antigen is known. TCRdb reprocessed the reads with MiXCR, giving one entry per CDR3 protein. The table has some 71,000 distinct CDR3 sequences, less than 25% seen once. The sequencing input was cultured type 1 regulatory T (Tr1) cells, either the whole culture or a sorted fraction (not recorded which). All receptors come from a human donor in good health. Each CDR3 is given with its conserved first and last residue. Each record gives: D gene, V gene, J gene, clone size, CDR3 DNA, CDR3 protein. The D gene is left open where the match is weak. Clone size, where shown, is once, few, many, or a class for clones that have expanded.

d_call: .
v_call: TRBV12-3/TRBV12-4
j_call: TRBJ2-3
clone_size: medium-sized
cdr3_nt: TGTGCCAGCAGTCCCGACAGAAGCACAGATACGCAGTATTTT
cdr3_aa: CASSPDRSTDTQYF

d_call: .
v_call: TRBV5-1
j_call: TRBJ1-5
clone_size: .
cdr3_nt: TGCGCCAGCAGCTTGGCTGGGGATTTTTATCAGCCCCAGCATTTT
cdr3_aa: CASSLAGDFYQPQHF

d_call: .
v_call: TRBV18
j_call: TRBJ1-1
clone_size: few
cdr3_nt: TGTGCCAGCTCACCGGAGTTGGGAGGTGTGGGGAACACTGAAGCTTTCTTT
cdr3_aa: CASSPELGGVGNTEAFF

d_call: TRBD2
v_call: TRBV5-1
j_call: TRBJ2-7
clone_size: few
cdr3_nt: TGCGCCAGCAGCTGGGGGACTAGCGGGAGGGACGAGCAGTACTTC
cdr3_aa: CASSWGTSGRDEQYF

d_call: .
v_call: TRBV18
j_call: TRBJ2-7
clone_size: .
cdr3_nt: TGTGCCAGCTCACCGAAGGGAAACGAGCAGTACTTC
cdr3_aa: CASSPKGNEQYF

d_call: TRBD2
v_call: TRBV5-1
j_call: TRBJ2-7
clone_size: few
cdr3_nt: TGCGCCAGCAGTTTATCAGGGAGGGCCTACGAGCAGTACTTC
cdr3_aa: CASSLSGRAYEQYF

d_call: TRBD1
v_call: TRBV5-1
j_call: TRBJ2-5
clone_size: .
cdr3_nt: TGCGCCAGCAGCCTAGACAGGGGACTAGAGACCCAGTACTTC
cdr3_aa: CASSLDRGLETQYF

d_call: .
v_call: TRBV12-3/TRBV12-4
j_call: TRBJ2-7
clone_size: .
cdr3_nt: TGTGCCAGCAGCCTTGACCGGAATAGGTACTTC
cdr3_aa: CASSLDRNRYF

d_call: .
v_call: TRBV6-5
j_call: TRBJ1-4
clone_size: few
cdr3_nt: TGTGCCAGCAGTTACGGCGGGGCTAATGAAAAACTGTTTTTT
cdr3_aa: CASSYGGANEKLFF

d_call: .
v_call: TRBV30
j_call: TRBJ2-3
clone_size: many
cdr3_nt: TGTGCCTGGAGTTTATCTGGGGATACGCAGTATTTT
cdr3_aa: CAWSLSGDTQYF